This T cell receptor beta chain originates from a study of neurological immune-mediated disorders. General study points: Phylogenetic grouping placed 18 of 34 multiple sclerosis patients' repertoires in one related-CDR3 cluster, a possible signature.

TCRdb fed the 5' RACE reads into MiXCR, producing one record per CDR3 protein. Of under 60,000 distinct CDR3 sequences listed, over 4.5% were seen once; the top ten hold roughly 1.4%. The cell input for sorted libraries was 1 million, and those cells were CD4+ or CD8+ T cells. Germline CDR1 is GTSNPN and CDR2 is SVGIG (reference sequence). The J segment lost 2 bases and the V segment lost 0 bases, leaving 17 bases of the junction unmatched. The CDR3 totals 20 residues. Notes on this clonotype: Its target is unknown.

The sequenced material came from CD4+ T cells from blood. This clonotype originated in a woman under 30 with multiple sclerosis. This chain uses TRBV30 with TRBJ2-1, with 9 bases that match TRBD2. The CDR3 region is CAWSVPPGLAPKGAYNEQFF. CDR3 coding DNA: TGTGCCTGGAGTGTACCCCCGGGACTAGCACCTAAGGGCGCCTACAATGAGCAGTTCTTC.